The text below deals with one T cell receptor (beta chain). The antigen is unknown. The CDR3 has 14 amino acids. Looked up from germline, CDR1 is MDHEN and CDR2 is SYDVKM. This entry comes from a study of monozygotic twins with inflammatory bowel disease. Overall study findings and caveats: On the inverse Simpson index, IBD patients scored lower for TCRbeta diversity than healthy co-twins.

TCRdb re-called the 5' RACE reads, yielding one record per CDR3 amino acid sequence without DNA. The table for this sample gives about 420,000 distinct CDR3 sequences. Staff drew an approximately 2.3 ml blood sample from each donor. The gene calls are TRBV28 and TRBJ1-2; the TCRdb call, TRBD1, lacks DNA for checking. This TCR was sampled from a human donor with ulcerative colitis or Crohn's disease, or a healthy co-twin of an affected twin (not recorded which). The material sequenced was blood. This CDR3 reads CASRPPQGAGGYTF.